What follows is one T cell receptor beta chain and its context. Its specific antigen is unknown. Per-nucleotide qualities are absent, and no much larger clonotype sits a single base away. Deletion took 2 bases off V and 3 bases off J, with a span of 13 bases between the germline ends. The CDR3 covers 16 residues, taking in both the cysteine and the phenylalanine. The entry retains the CDR3 DNA only, 48 bases that are in frame from base 1. The germline V gene (reference sequence) specifies LGHDT as CDR1 and YNNKEL as CDR2. The time point label on this specimen signifies: baseline before first vaccination. Samples from vaccinated people were obtained from the UK trials COV001 and COV002, which included a single-blind randomized controlled phase 2/3 trial of AZD1222 (ChAdOx1 nCoV-19) in healthy adults. Trial participant PBMC samples were collected at day 0 and day 28 after the second dose for TCRbeta chain sequencing.

This sample was included in a study of T cell responses to AZD1222 COVID-19 vaccine (dated by TCRdb to 2020 to 2022). Regarding the complete study: AZD1222 recipients given second doses at about 4 weeks or at about 12 weeks were pooled, since spike-specific TCR depth and breadth were not found to differ between the two schedules. A total of 233 trial participants underwent TCR sequencing, of whom approximately 210 received two doses of AZD1222 and about 26 received two doses of the MenACWY control vaccine. Trial participants were enrolled by age into 18-55, 56-69 and 70-plus year subgroups, with roughly 150, 30 and 60 TCR-sequenced participants respectively. Study-level results and caveats: Participants were mostly white British and included more females than males, and it was suggested by the authors that clonal diversity may have been underestimated. Conclusions about previously exposed vaccinees were limited because only six AZD1222 recipients were SARS-CoV-2 seropositive at baseline. The vaccine-associated CD4 TCRs covered the entire spike protein, and the dominant responses fell in regions 160-218 and 743-854. Nearly half of unique spike-specific TCRs reportedly recognized epitopes outside regions mutated in the B.1.351 and B.1.1.7 variants. Because no day 14 peak-response samples were available, the repertoires could be characterized only after the peak T cell response. After two AZD1222 doses, spike-specific TCR breadth and depth were significantly higher than at day 0 and than in MenACWY recipients. The 56-69-year group was small, and its depth increase did not reach significance, likely because of low power.

The CDR3 regions of human TCRbeta chains were subjected to immunosequencing. The paper's processing steps were these. Repertoire TCRs were checked for matches against a reference library of SARS-CoV-2-specific TCRs that had been generated using the MIRA antigen-specificity platform. Breadth was defined as the fraction of unique TCRs that were SARS-CoV-2-associated, and depth was defined as the fraction of total T cells that were SARS-CoV-2-associated. Using the MIRA data, each spike-specific TCR was mapped to the spike region that the TCR reacts to and placed in a CD4 or CD8 class. Log10-transformed breadth and depth values were compared by one-way ANOVA with Sidak's multiple comparisons tests. TCRdb mirrors the immuneACCESS table, restricted to in-frame sequences. Some clones are absent from its copies; in checked studies, under half trace to an unresolved V gene, and the reason for the others is unknown. V, J and clone size derive from that table, while D and trimming were established from the DNA sequence. The sample includes some 140,000 clones, with around 84% observed a single time. Together, the top ten hold approximately 4% of the sample.

Here the chain combines TRBV3-1 (or the pseudogene TRBV3-2) and TRBJ2-2; confidence is insufficient to name the D gene. This TCR was sampled from an adult in good health. Material: peripheral blood, obtained on day 0 of AZD1222 vaccination. The CDR3 is CASSQLLASHTGELFF. The nucleotide sequence reads as follows: TGTGCCAGCAGCCAACTCTTGGCCTCCCACACCGGGGAGCTGTTTTTT.